This TCR beta chain was identified in a study of memory B cells and T cells in multiple sclerosis. Separate sequencing covered autoproliferating (CFSE-dim) and non-proliferating (CFSE-high) T cells from stimulus-free culture. Pooled replicate wells came from some 50 million CFSE-labeled PBMCs cultured 7 days without stimulus. PBMCs were labeled with approximately 0.55 uM CFSE and cultured without exogenous stimuli. A note on this clone: The antigen remains unidentified.

CDR1 and CDR2 from the germline V gene are ENHRY and SYGVKD. The CDR3 consists of 13 residues. Clones were read by immunoSEQ multiplex PCR, and TCRdb kept only the in-frame ones, dropping some. This sample yields roughly 45,000 clones, of which over 75% are seen a single time; 0.85% to 1.3% belongs to the top ten. The sample taken for sequencing was PBMCs from blood kept in culture. The TCR sequence derives from a human donor with multiple sclerosis. This sequence joins TRBV10-3 and TRBJ2-5, with unresolved D. The assigned J gene may be wrong: the sequence end matches TRBJ2-7 better. Here the CDR3 reads CAISPGPSYEQYF. The CDR3 region has the DNA TGTGCCATCAGTCCAGGACCCTCGTACGAGCAGTACTTC.